The clone carrying this TCR beta chain was counted at least ten times. Its specificity is not known. The data belong to a study of T cells in Graves' hyperthyroidism and ophthalmopathy. Patients with uncontrolled infections, other autoimmune diseases, pregnancy or lactation were excluded. It was 8.5 to 10 ml of fresh peripheral blood that supplied the PBMCs. Study-wide results and limits: Researchers found most expanded thyroid clonotypes above 0.001 in blood as well. The model anticipated ophthalmopathy a median around six months pre-onset.

Amplification of TCR beta CDR3 regions was performed using RNA transcripts as template. A set of HTBI primers served as the primers for a first-round RT-PCR of the TCR CDR3. TCRdb re-called the multiplex PCR reads with MiXCR, one entry per CDR3 protein. The sample lists 350,000 or so distinct CDR3 sequences; around a sixth were seen once. This receptor was identified in a woman aged 40 to 55 with Graves' ophthalmopathy. The specimen sequenced was blood.

The DNA of the CDR3 is TGCAGTGCTGGGGCCCCGGGACTAGCGGAGTTAATTCAGTACTTC. It is translated as CSAGAPGLAELIQYF. This chain connects TRBV20-1 to TRBJ2-4; TRBD2 matches at 11 bases. Germline CDR1 and CDR2: DFQATT and SNEGSKA (reference sequence). J was trimmed by 10 bases and V by 5 bases; bases with no gene match: 13. The CDR3 spans 15 residues.